Listed below are T cell receptor beta chains from one sample, sequenced in a study of blood T cell repertoires in COVID-19. Repertoires were generated with immunoSEQ multiplex PCR, while TCRdb's copy carries only in-frame clones and drops some. The table lists tens of thousands of clones, around four fifths of them singletons, with 7.5% to 10% in the top ten. Material: peripheral blood. These receptors were collected from a human donor in a cohort sampled during active COVID-19. Both conserved end residues are part of each CDR3. The order of the fields is clone size, J gene, V gene, D gene, CDR3 DNA, CDR3 protein. D genes are given only for firm matches. Clone size is stated in some rows and not others, as once, few, many or a class when expanded.

.,TRBJ1-1,TRBV28,.,TGTGCCACCTTGGGCCTTTACACTGAAGCTTTCTTT,CATLGLYTEAFF
.,TRBJ1-6,TRBV5-4,.,TGTGCCAGCAGCCTTCCCCATTCACCCCTCCACTTT,CASSLPHSPLHF
.,TRBJ1-4,TRBV6-1,.,TGTGCCAGCAGTGAAGCGGGGGGATCCGGTGAAAAACTGTTTTTT,CASSEAGGSGEKLFF
.,TRBJ1-6,TRBV2,.,TGTGCCAGCCGAGGCGGGGTGTGGACACCCCTCCACTTT,CASRGGVWTPLHF
.,TRBJ2-1,TRBV7-9,.,TGTGCCAGCAGCCTCCCGATTAGCTCATACAATGAGCAGTTCTTC,CASSLPISSYNEQFF
.,TRBJ1-2,TRBV9,TRBD1,TGTGCCAGCAGCGTCCACAGGGGGGCCTATGGCTACACCTTC,CASSVHRGAYGYTF
many,TRBJ1-5,TRBV19,TRBD1,TGTGCCAGTAGTATAAGGGGGCTGGCGGATCAGCCCCAGCATTTT,CASSIRGLADQPQHF
.,TRBJ1-3,TRBV11-2,.,TGTGCCAGCAGCGTTACACCCATCACCATATATTTT,CASSVTPITIYF
.,TRBJ2-7,TRBV5-1,TRBD1,TGCGCCAGCAGCACCCGGGACAGCCCCTACGAGCAGTACTTC,CASSTRDSPYEQYF
once,TRBJ1-5,TRBV10-1,TRBD1,TGCGCCAGATCTGACAGGGTTGGACAGCCCCAGCATTTT,CARSDRVGQPQHF
.,TRBJ1-4,TRBV6-1,TRBD1,TGTGCCAGCAGTGAAAGGGGCAGGGGGGAGGAAAAACTGTTTTTT,CASSERGRGEEKLFF
.,TRBJ2-7,TRBV28,.,TGTGCCAGCCGCGGTTGGCGGAGGGAAATTATACAGTACTTC,CASRGWRREIIQYF
.,TRBJ2-7,TRBV7-3,TRBD2,TGTGCCAGCAGCAAGGGAGGAAGCGGGGTGACCTACGAGCAGTACTTC,CASSKGGSGVTYEQYF
.,TRBJ2-3,TRBV11-1,.,TGTGCCAGCAGCCTAGTCGGGGGAAGTACGCAGTATTTT,CASSLVGGSTQYF
.,TRBJ1-2,TRBV19,.,TGTGCCAGTAGTATGAGGAGGACAGACCTTGGCTACACCTTC,CASSMRRTDLGYTF
.,TRBJ2-7,TRBV5-4,.,TGTGCCAGCAGCTTGGGGGGACAAACCTACGAGCAGTACTTC,CASSLGGQTYEQYF
.,TRBJ1-4,TRBV29-1,TRBD1,TGCGGCGGACAGGAGGATAATGAAAAACTGTTTTTT,CGGQEDNEKLFF
.,TRBJ2-7,TRBV5-1,TRBD2,TGCGCCAGCAGACTAGCGGGGGGTTCCGAGCAGTACTTC,CASRLAGGSEQYF
few,TRBJ1-5,TRBV28,.,TGTGCCAGCAGCCCGAACAGGGTTAATCAGCCCCAGCATTTT,CASSPNRVNQPQHF
.,TRBJ2-1,TRBV7-2,TRBD2,TGTGCCAGCAGCTCCTTGGTGGCTAGCGGGGCTTACAATGAGCAGTTCTTC,CASSSLVASGAYNEQFF
.,TRBJ1-6,TRBV2,.,TGTGCCACCCGGGAGGGGGTTGGATCACCCCTCCACTTT,CATREGVGSPLHF
.,TRBJ2-1,TRBV5-1,TRBD2,TGCGCCAGCAGCCTAGGACTAGCGGGGGGTCATGAGCAGTTCTTC,CASSLGLAGGHEQFF
.,TRBJ2-1,TRBV19,TRBD1,TGTGCCAGTAGGACCGGGACAGGGGTTCGAGAGCAGTTCTTC,CASRTGTGVREQFF
.,TRBJ2-6,TRBV28,TRBD1,TGTGCCAGCAACTCGCCGGGACAGGGGCCCTCTGGGGCCAACGTCCTGACTTTC,CASNSPGQGPSGANVLTF
.,TRBJ2-3,TRBV6-5,.,TGTGCCAGCAGTTACTCTGCGGGGGCAGGGACAGATACGCAGTATTTT,CASSYSAGAGTDTQYF
.,TRBJ2-2,TRBV10-1,TRBD2,TGCGCCAGCAGCGGGAGGGTTCCCGGGGAGCTGTTTTTT,CASSGRVPGELFF
.,TRBJ1-1,TRBV5-1,.,TGCGCCAGCAGCTTACTCTCAAAGAACACTGAAGCTTTCTTT,CASSLLSKNTEAFF
medium-sized,TRBJ2-7,TRBV12-2,.,TGTGCAAGTCGCTTAGCGCTTGGGACAGGGGGTTCCTACGAGCAGTACTTC,CASRLALGTGGSYEQYF
.,TRBJ1-4,TRBV20-1,.,TGCAGTGCTAGTAGCGGAGGCGGCGAAAAACTGTTTTTT,CSASSGGGEKLFF
.,TRBJ2-2,TRBV11-3,.,TGTGCCAGCAGCCCCTCAGGGGTGTCCGGGGAGCTGTTTTTT,CASSPSGVSGELFF
.,TRBJ1-3,TRBV5-1,.,TGCGCCAGCAGCTTGGACTTCTCTGGAAACACCATATATTTT,CASSLDFSGNTIYF
.,TRBJ2-1,TRBV19,.,TGTGCCAGTAGTATAGATCCAGGGTATGAGCAGTTCTTC,CASSIDPGYEQFF
.,TRBJ2-5,TRBV29-1,.,TGCAGCGCGTCTTCAACAGACCTGGCCGGGACCCAGTACTTC,CSASSTDLAGTQYF
.,TRBJ1-3,TRBV20-1,.,TGCAGTGCTAGTCGGGAAGCTGGAAACACCATATATTTT,CSASREAGNTIYF
.,TRBJ2-1,TRBV3-1/TRBV3-2,.,TGTGCCAGCAGCCAGTCCCCAGCGGGTGCCTACAATGAGCAGTTCTTC,CASSQSPAGAYNEQFF
.,TRBJ2-7,TRBV6-5,.,TGTGCCAGCACCAAAATAGCCGGGACATCGGAAGAGCAGTACTTC,CASTKIAGTSEEQYF
.,TRBJ2-3,TRBV5-1,.,TGCGCCAGCAGCTTGTTCCCGGGCACAGATACGCAGTATTTT,CASSLFPGTDTQYF
.,TRBJ2-2,TRBV18,.,TGTGCCAGCTCACCTATTCCACAGGGTGGGACGAACACCGGGGAGCTGTTTTTT,CASSPIPQGGTNTGELFF
.,TRBJ2-7,TRBV11-2,TRBD1,TGTGCCAGCAGCTTAATCGCTGGGACAGTCTACGAGCAGTACTTC,CASSLIAGTVYEQYF
.,TRBJ2-7,TRBV7-9,TRBD1,TGTGCCAGCAGGGGACAGGGGGCTTACGAGCAGTACTTC,CASRGQGAYEQYF
.,TRBJ2-7,TRBV7-2,TRBD2,TGTGCCAGCAGCTTAGGACTAGCGGCCTACGAGCAGTACTTC,CASSLGLAAYEQYF
.,TRBJ1-1,TRBV3-1/TRBV3-2,TRBD1,TGTGCCAGCAGCCAAGAGCAGGGGGCGCGTTATTCCACTGAAGCTTTCTTT,CASSQEQGARYSTEAFF
once,TRBJ2-7,TRBV7-2,.,TGTGCCAGCAGCTTACCGACTAGCTCCTACGAGCAGTACTTC,CASSLPTSSYEQYF
.,TRBJ2-1,TRBV24-1,TRBD1,TGTGCCACCAGTGACCCAAGGGCAGGGGGCTCCTACAATGAGCAGTTCTTC,CATSDPRAGGSYNEQFF
.,TRBJ1-2,TRBV2,TRBD1,TGTGCCAGCAGTTGGGACAGGGCAAACTATGGCTACACCTTC,CASSWDRANYGYTF
.,TRBJ2-7,TRBV6-2/TRBV6-3,TRBD1,TGTGCCAGCAGCCCCCGGACAGGCCGTTCCTACGAGCAGTACTTC,CASSPRTGRSYEQYF
.,TRBJ2-7,TRBV9,TRBD1,TGTGCCAGCAGCGTTGCCGGGACAGGCCTATACGAGCAGTACTTC,CASSVAGTGLYEQYF
once,TRBJ2-1,TRBV12-3/TRBV12-4,TRBD2,TGTGCCAGCAGCCCGACTAGCGGGGGACTCCAGTTCTTC,CASSPTSGGLQFF
.,TRBJ1-4,TRBV6-6,TRBD1,TGTGCCAGCAGTTTACAGGGGGCAAGTGAACTGTTTTTT,CASSLQGASELFF
.,TRBJ2-7,TRBV11-2,TRBD1,TGTGCCAGCAGCTTAAGGGGCGGGACAGGGACCTACGAGCAGTACTTC,CASSLRGGTGTYEQYF